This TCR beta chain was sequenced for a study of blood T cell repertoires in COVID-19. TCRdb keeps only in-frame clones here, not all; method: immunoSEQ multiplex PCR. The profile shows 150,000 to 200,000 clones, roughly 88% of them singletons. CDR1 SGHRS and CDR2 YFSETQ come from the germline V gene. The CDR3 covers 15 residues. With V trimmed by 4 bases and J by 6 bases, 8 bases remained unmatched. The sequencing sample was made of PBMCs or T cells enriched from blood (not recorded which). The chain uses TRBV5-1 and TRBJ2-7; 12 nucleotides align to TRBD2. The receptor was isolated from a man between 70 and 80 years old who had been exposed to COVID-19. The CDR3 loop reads CASSPTSGGGGEQYF. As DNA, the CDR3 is TGCGCCAGCAGCCCGACTAGCGGGGGCGGGGGCGAGCAGTACTTC. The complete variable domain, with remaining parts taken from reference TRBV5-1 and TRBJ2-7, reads KAGVTQTPRYLIKTRGQQVTLSCSPISGHRSVSWYQQTPGQGLQFLFEYFSETQRNKGNFPGRFSGRQFSNSRSEMNVSTLELGDSALYLCASSPTSGGGGEQYFGPGTRLTVT.